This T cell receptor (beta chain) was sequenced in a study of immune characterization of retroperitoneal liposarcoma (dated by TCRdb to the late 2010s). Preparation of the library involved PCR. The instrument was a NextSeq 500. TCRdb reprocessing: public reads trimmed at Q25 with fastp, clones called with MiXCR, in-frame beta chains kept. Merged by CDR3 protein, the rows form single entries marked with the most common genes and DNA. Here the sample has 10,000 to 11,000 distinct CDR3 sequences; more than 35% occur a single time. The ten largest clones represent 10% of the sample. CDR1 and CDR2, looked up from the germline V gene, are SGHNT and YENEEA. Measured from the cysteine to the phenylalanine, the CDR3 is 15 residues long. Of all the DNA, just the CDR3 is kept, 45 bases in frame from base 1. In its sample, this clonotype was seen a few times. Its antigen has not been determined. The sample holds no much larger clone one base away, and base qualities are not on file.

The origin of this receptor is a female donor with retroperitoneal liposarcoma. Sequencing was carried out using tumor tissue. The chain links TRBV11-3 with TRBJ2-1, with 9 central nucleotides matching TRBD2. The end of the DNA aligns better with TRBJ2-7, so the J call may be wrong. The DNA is TGTGCCAGCAGCGGTAGCGGGGGACCCTACAATGAGCAGTACTTC. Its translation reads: CASSGSGGPYNEQYF.